This T cell receptor (beta chain) was captured by sequencing in a study of shared clonotypes between healthy human individuals. With 5 bases clipped from V and 2 bases from J, the junction kept 9 bases outside the gene matches. CDR1 SGHAT and CDR2 FQNNGV come from the germline V gene. This CDR3 has 17 amino acids. Study-level points and caveats: Clonotype sharing across donors was expected to vary with sequencing depth.

The study ran the assay at deep level. Replicate PCRs were loaded with around 280 ng DNA from unsorted PBMC, around 30,000 T cell genomes. Clones were read by immunoSEQ multiplex PCR, and TCRdb kept only the in-frame ones, dropping some. The repertoire has roughly 500,000 clones, around 79% of them found once; the top ten carry approximately 13%. Note on this clone: Its antigen is not known.

This chain uses TRBV11-2 with TRBJ2-3, with TRBD2 matching 11 bases. This clonotype originated in a woman aged 40 to 55 in good health. Some clones in this sample may be carry-over from other donors' samples. Sequencing input: PBMCs. CDR3 region: CASSPGWGLADTDTQYF. DNA of the CDR3: TGTGCCAGCAGCCCAGGGTGGGGACTAGCGGACACAGATACGCAGTATTTT. Supplemented by reference TRBV11-2 and TRBJ2-3, the full variable domain reads EAGVAQSPRYKIIEKRQSVAFWCNPISGHATLYWYQQILGQGPKLLIQFQNNGVVDDSQLPKDRFSAERLKGVDSTLKIQPAKLEDSAVYLCASSPGWGLADTDTQYFGPGTRLTVL.